This T cell receptor (beta chain) was identified in a study of human T cells and chemical hapten exposure (dated by TCRdb to about 2021). The study in broad terms: For sensitization, 2% DPC in acetone was applied to a 2 cm by 2 cm area of upper inner arm skin. Each blood RNA sample was used to sequence both TCR alpha and TCR beta chains. Roughly 30 alopecia patients gave blood for TCR sequencing at one to four time points (pre-sensitization, 2, 6 and 24 weeks). Patch tests used Finn chambers with 0.01% DPC on the upper back, scored after 6 days by International Contact Dermatitis Research Group standards. This study followed changes in the peripheral blood TCR repertoire in vivo during primary and secondary sensitization of alopecia patients to the hapten diphenylcyclopropenone (DPC). Most of the patients in the cohort were female, and the cohort covered alopecia areata with under or over 50% scalp involvement, alopecia totalis and alopecia universalis. Libraries were combined into a pool for sequencing, and differences in TCR yield between samples came mainly from small differences in library volumes within the pool. Patients additionally received weekly therapeutic DPC doses to the scalp throughout the approximately 25-week study period. Blood samples were taken from patients before sensitization (week 0) and at 2, 6 and about 24 weeks after DPC sensitization. Broad study findings and their caveats: Expanded TCRs formed significantly more large CDR3 similarity clusters than pre-sensitization or healthy control sets, consistent with antigen-driven responses. Repeated subsampling changed both the strength of the expansion versus patch-test correlation and the threshold at which the correlation became significant. Because every patient had alopecia, a presumed autoimmune disease, the patients' immune response might differ from that of healthy individuals. Patch test score was positively correlated with the number of PT1 expanded TCRs, with significance at thresholds 8, 16 and 32 but not at 4. DPC sensitization did not change how many TCRs were above 1 in 1000 frequency, and no evidence was found of alterations in global repertoire structure.

The library was produced with RACE. Sequencing was performed on a NextSeq 500. Library preparation attached unique molecular identifiers to individual cDNA molecules for quantitative, reproducible TCR counting. The original methods were these. Samples had a median of roughly 98,000 TCRs, with a range from about 23,224 to 750,000. V, J and CDR3 annotation of the TCR reads was carried out using the Decombinator software suite. Every sample was subsampled to the same number of TCRs (28,000) for the PS versus PT1 abundance plots. TCRs were defined as expanded if absent before sensitization and observed at least eight times at the 2-week time point. TCRdb reworked the public reads: Q25 trimming with fastp, MiXCR clone assembly, productive beta chains retained. Rows are combined by CDR3 protein, so each entry shows the most common genes and DNA. TCRdb, not the authors, supplied the V and J calls. The sample contains roughly 34,000 distinct CDR3 sequences, 10% of them found a single time. The top ten clones comprise around 25% of the sample.

The table lists this clonotype with many counts. This receptor's antigen is unknown. The input lacks base qualities; no much larger clone sits a single base away. The time point label on this specimen signifies: pre-sensitization, week 0. The treatment or condition label of this sample denotes: therapeutic diphenylcyclopropenone sensitization with weekly scalp DPC. Unfractionated whole blood was collected in Tempus Blood RNA tubes, and total RNA was extracted from that blood. At every patch-test visit, the blood draw took place before the patch test was put on. To be eligible, patients had to be aged 18 to 70, diagnosed with alopecia and judged suitable for DPC therapy, while pregnant patients were excluded. The sample was whole blood, taken in connection with sensitization to the hapten diphenylcyclopropenone (DPC). This TCR was sampled from a man between 50 and 59 years old with alopecia areata. Some clones in this sample may be carry-over from other donors' samples.

The DNA sequence follows: TGCAGTGCTAATCCTAGCGGTCCCACCGGGGAGCTGTTTTTT. The translation is CSANPSGPTGELFF. The chain uses TRBV20-1 and TRBJ2-2; 7 of the junction bases match TRBD2. Trimming takes 4 bases off V and 4 bases off J; junction bases not matched to a gene: 6. The CDR3 runs 14 amino acids, cysteine and phenylalanine included. CDR3 DNA is the only sequence kept; it has 42 bases, read in frame from the first base. As encoded in the germline V gene (reference sequence), CDR1 is DFQATT while CDR2 is SNEGSKA.